This record concerns one T cell receptor beta chain sequence. Its antigen is currently not known. The sample holds no much larger clone one base away, and base qualities are not on file. Whole blood was collected in K2EDTA tubes by collaborating institutions according to the institutions' own protocols. Collaborator samples were shipped for TCRbeta analysis as frozen whole blood, isolated PBMCs, or DNA extracted from either sample type. This record belongs to a study of blood T cell repertoires in COVID-19 (TCRdb year 2020). Regarding the complete study: Samples from collaborators originated in the United States, Italy and Spain and spanned both the acute and convalescent phases of COVID-19. The sample metadata nearly always contained a de-identified subject ID, COVID-19 status, age in years and sex. The dataset comprised deeply sampled blood TCRbeta repertoires from subjects exposed to, actively infected with, or recovered from COVID-19. The material from the prospective study consisted of cDNA or gDNA derived from T cells, B-cell-depleted T cells, or PBMCs. The repertoires were released in a freely available public database meant as a resource for research on the immune response to SARS-CoV-2. The samples were drawn from the first 160 participants of the ongoing ImmuneRACE study and from under 1,500 subjects provided by 6 global collaborators. HLA class I and class II types, where available, came from metadata supplied by the sample provider rather than from assay-based typing. General findings and caveats noted by the study authors: The quantity of clinical and demographic metadata differed by source and by participant and was supplied without curation.

TCRbeta CDR3 regions were amplified from genomic DNA using the immunoSEQ Assay, a bias-controlled multiplex PCR. The study's own analysis went as follows. Nucleated cell counts per sample were estimated from amplification of reference gene primers within the assay. Sequence reads were collapsed and filtered to measure the absolute abundance of every unique TCRbeta CDR3 rearrangement. Productive Simpson clonality was computed per sample as the square root of Simpson's diversity index over productive rearrangements. The clones in this table, taken by TCRdb from immuneACCESS, are in-frame only. Not every clone is retained; where verified, under half of the shortfall comes from an unresolved V gene, and the cause of the rest is unknown. The D gene and trimming were derived from the DNA, and the V and J assignments and clone size from that table. This sample holds about 73,000 clones; about 88% were observed only once. Approximately 10% of the sample rests with the top ten.

Reading the germline V gene (reference sequence) gives CDR1 LGHDT and CDR2 YNNKEL. Trimming costs V 5 bases and J 5 bases, and their ends lie 6 bases apart. The CDR3 contains 11 residues, cysteine and phenylalanine counted. Only the CDR3 region is kept as DNA, spanning 33 bases read in frame from base 1. This receptor chain uses TRBV3-1 (or the pseudogene TRBV3-2) and TRBJ2-5; tentative D gene TRBD2, with 5 bases matching. Sample: peripheral blood. This sequence was found in an older man with acute or convalescent COVID-19. The nucleotides read TGTGCCAGCAGCACGGGGGAGACCCAGTACTTC. This translates into CASSTGETQYF.